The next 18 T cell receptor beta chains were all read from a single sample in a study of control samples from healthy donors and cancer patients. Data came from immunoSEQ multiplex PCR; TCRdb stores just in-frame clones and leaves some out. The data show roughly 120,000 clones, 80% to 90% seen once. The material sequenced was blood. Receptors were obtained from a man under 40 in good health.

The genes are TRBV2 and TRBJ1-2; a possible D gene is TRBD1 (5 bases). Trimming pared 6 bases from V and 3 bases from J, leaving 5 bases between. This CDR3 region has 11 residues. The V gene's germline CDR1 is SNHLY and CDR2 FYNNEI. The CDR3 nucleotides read TGTGCCAGCAGGACAGACTATGGCTACACCTTC. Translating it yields CASRTDYGYTF.

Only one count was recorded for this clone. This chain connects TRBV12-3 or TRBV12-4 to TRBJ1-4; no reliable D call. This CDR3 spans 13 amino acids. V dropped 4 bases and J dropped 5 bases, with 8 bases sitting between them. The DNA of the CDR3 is TGTGCCAGCAGTTCTTATGGGAATGAAAAACTGTTTTTT. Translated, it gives CASSSYGNEKLFF.

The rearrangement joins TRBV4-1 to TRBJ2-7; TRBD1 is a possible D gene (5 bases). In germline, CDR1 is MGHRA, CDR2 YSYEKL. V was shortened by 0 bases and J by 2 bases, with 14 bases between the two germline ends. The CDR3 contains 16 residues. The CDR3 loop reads CASSQDLAQGTYEQYF. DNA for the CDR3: TGCGCCAGCAGCCAAGATCTGGCGCAGGGCACCTACGAGCAGTACTTC.

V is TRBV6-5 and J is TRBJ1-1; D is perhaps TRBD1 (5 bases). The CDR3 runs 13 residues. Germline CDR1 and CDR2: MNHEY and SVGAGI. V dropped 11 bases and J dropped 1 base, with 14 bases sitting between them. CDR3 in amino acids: CAGVTEPNTEAFF. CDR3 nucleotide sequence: TGTGCCGGGGTGACAGAGCCGAACACTGAAGCTTTCTTT.

The CDR3 spells CASSGYGYTF. CDR3 bases: TGTGCCAGCAGCGGCTATGGCTACACCTTC. V usage is TRBV3-1 (or the pseudogene TRBV3-2) and J usage is TRBJ1-2; D unclear. The germline CDR1 and CDR2 sequences are LGHDT and YNNKEL (reference sequence). The CDR3 sequence is 10 residues long. The V end lost 5 bases, the J end lost 4 bases, and 2 bases lay between the germline ends.

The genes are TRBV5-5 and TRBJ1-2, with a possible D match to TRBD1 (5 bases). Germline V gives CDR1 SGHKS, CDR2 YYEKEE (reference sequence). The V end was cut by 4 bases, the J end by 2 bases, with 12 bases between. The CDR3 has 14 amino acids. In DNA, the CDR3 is TGTGCCAGCAGCCCAGGGACGGGAAACTATGGCTACACCTTC. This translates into CASSPGTGNYGYTF.

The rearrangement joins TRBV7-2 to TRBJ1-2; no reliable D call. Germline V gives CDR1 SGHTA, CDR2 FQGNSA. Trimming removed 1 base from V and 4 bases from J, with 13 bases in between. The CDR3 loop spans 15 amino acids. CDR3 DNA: TGTGCCAGCAGCTTAGACACGGTTCGGGCCTATGGCTACACCTTC. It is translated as CASSLDTVRAYGYTF. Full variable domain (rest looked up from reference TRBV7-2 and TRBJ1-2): GAGVSQSPSNKVTEKGKDVELRCDPISGHTALYWYRQSLGQGLEFLIYFQGNSAPDKSGLPSDRFSAERTGGSVSTLTIQRTQQEDSAVYLCASSLDTVRAYGYTFGSGTRLTVV.

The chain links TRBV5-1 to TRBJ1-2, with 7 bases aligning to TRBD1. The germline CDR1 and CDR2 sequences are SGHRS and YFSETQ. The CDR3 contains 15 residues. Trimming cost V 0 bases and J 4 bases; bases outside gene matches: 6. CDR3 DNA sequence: TGCGCCAGCAGCTTGGAAGGGGGCGCCCGCTATGGCTACACCTTC. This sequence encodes CASSLEGGARYGYTF.

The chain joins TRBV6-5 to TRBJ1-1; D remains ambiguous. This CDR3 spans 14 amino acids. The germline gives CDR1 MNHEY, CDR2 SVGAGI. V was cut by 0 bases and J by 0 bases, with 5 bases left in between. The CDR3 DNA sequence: TGTGCCAGCAGTTACTCGAAGGTGAACACTGAAGCTTTCTTT. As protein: CASSYSKVNTEAFF.

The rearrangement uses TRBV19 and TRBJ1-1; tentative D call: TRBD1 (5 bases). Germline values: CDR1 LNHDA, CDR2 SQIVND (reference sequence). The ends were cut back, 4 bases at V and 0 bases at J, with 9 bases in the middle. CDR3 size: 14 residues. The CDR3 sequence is CASSRTGVNTEAFF. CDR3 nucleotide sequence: TGTGCCAGTAGTAGAACAGGTGTGAACACTGAAGCTTTCTTT. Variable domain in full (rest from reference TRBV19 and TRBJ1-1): DGGITQSPKYLFRKEGQNVTLSCEQNLNHDAMYWYRQDPGQGLRLIYYSQIVNDFQKGDIAEGYSVSREKKESFPLTVTSAQKNPTAFYLCASSRTGVNTEAFFGQGTRLTVV.

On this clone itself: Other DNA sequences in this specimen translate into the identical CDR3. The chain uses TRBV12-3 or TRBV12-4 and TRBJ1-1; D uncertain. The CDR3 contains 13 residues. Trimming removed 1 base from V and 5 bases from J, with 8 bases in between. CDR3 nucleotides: TGTGCCAGCAGTTTAGTTCGGAATACTGAAGCTTTCTTT. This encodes CASSLVRNTEAFF.

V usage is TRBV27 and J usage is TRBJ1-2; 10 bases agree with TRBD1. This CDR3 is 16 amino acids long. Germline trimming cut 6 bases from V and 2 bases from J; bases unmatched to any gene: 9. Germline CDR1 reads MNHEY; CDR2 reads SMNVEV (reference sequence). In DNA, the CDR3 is TGTGCCAGCAGCCCAGGTTGGGGACAGGGGAACTATGGCTACACCTTC. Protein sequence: CASSPGWGQGNYGYTF.

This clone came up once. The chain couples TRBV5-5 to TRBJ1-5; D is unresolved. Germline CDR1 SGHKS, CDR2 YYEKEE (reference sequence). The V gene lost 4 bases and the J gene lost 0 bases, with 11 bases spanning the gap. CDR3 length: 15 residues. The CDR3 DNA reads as TGTGCCAGCAGCGGCACAGCCTATAGCAATCAGCCCCAGCATTTT. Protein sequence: CASSGTAYSNQPQHF.

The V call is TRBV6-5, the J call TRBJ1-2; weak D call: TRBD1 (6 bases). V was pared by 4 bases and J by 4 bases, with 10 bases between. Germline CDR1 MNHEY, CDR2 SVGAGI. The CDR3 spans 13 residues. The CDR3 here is CASSSGQLYGYTF. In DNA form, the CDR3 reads TGTGCCAGCAGTTCTGGACAGCTCTATGGCTACACCTTC.

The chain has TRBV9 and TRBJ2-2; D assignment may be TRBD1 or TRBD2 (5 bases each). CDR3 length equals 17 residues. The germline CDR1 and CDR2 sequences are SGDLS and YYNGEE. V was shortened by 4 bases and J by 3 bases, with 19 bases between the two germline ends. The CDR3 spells CASSFTGTVSHTGELFF. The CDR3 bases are TGTGCCAGCAGCTTTACCGGGACGGTTTCCCACACCGGGGAGCTGTTTTTT.

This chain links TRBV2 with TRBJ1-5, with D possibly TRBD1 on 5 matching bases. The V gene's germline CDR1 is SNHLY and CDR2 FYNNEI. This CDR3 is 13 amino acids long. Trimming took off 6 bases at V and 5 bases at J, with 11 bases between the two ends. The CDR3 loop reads CASSLTGDQPQHF. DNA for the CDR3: TGTGCCAGCAGCCTAACAGGAGATCAGCCCCAGCATTTT.

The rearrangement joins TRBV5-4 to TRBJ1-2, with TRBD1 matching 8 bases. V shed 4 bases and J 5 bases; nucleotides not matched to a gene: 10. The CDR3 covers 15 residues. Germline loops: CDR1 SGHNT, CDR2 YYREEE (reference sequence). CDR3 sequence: CASSHAGGRDYGYTF. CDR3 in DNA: TGTGCCAGCAGCCACGCAGGGGGCCGGGATTATGGCTACACCTTC.

CDR3 in DNA: TGTGCCAGCAGCAGGAGGAACGGGAACGAGCAGTACTTC. It yields the protein CASSRRNGNEQYF. The rearrangement joins TRBV7-9 to TRBJ2-7; tentatively, D is TRBD2 (5 bases). Germline lookup yields CDR1 SEHNR and CDR2 FQNEAQ (reference sequence). The CDR3 has 13 amino acids. V shed 5 bases and J shed 5 bases, with 13 bases lying between them.